The 32 T cell receptor beta chains below were found in one sample sequenced in a study of blood T cell repertoires in COVID-19. Here immunoSEQ multiplex PCR was the method, and the copy in TCRdb shows in-frame clones only, minus some. The data hold roughly 100,000 clones, with approximately 80% observed a single time. Sequencing was done on a sample of peripheral blood. These TCRs come from a man between 60 and 70 years old with acute or convalescent COVID-19.

This clone came up once. This rearrangement joins TRBV19 to TRBJ2-1, with a weak D call TRBD1 (6 bases). The V end was cut by 3 bases, the J end by 2 bases, with 11 bases between. This CDR3 contains 15 residues. Germline CDR1 reads LNHDA; CDR2 reads SQIVND (reference sequence). The CDR3 DNA is TGTGCCAGTAGTATGCTGGCAGGGGCCTACAATGAGCAGTTCTTC. This translates into CASSMLAGAYNEQFF.

The chain combines TRBV5-4 with TRBJ2-1, with D perhaps TRBD2 (6 bases). Germline CDR1 SGHNT, CDR2 YYREEE (reference sequence). V lost 2 bases and J lost 7, with 19 bases in between. The CDR3 runs 16 residues. The DNA of the CDR3 is TGTGCCAGCAGCTTCCCTGGGTTAGCGGTAGAGAATGAGCAGTTCTTC. Translated, it gives CASSFPGLAVENEQFF.

This clone was recorded only once. This chain connects TRBV30 to TRBJ1-6, with D uncertain. The CDR3 covers 13 residues. Trimming took 3 bases from V and 5 from J, leaving 8 bases between them. Germline CDR1 reads GTSNPN; CDR2 reads SVGIG (reference sequence). CDR3 in amino acids: CAWRWEHNSPLHF. CDR3 sequence (DNA): TGTGCCTGGAGATGGGAGCATAATTCACCCCTCCACTTT.

V gene TRBV9 combines with J gene TRBJ2-5; the match to TRBD2 covers 7 bases. CDR3 length: 14 residues. CDR1 is SGDLS and CDR2 is YYNGEE in the germline V gene. J was trimmed by 3 bases and V by 0 bases; bases with no gene match: 2. The CDR3 DNA reads as TGTGCCAGCAGCGTAGCTAGCGGTAAAGAGACCCAGTACTTC. Translation gives CASSVASGKETQYF.

The chain has TRBV4-3 and TRBJ1-6; weak D call: TRBD1 (5 bases). CDR3 length: 15 amino acids. Trimming pared 1 base from V and 4 bases from J, leaving 8 bases between. Germline V lookup: CDR1 LGHNA, CDR2 YSLEER. The CDR3 region is CASSQGGTYNSPLHF. DNA of the CDR3: TGCGCCAGCAGCCAAGGGGGGACTTATAATTCACCCCTCCACTTT.

The chain joins TRBV6-5 to TRBJ2-1, with 9 bases lining up with TRBD2. The length of the CDR3 is 16 residues. Germline V CDR1 and CDR2: MNHEY, SVGAGI. Trimming cost V 0 bases and J 8 bases; bases outside gene matches: 8. This CDR3 reads CASSYSGSGSTDEQFF. The CDR3 nucleotides read TGTGCCAGCAGTTACTCGGGTAGCGGGAGTACCGATGAGCAGTTCTTC.

This clone was seen just once. The chain is built from TRBV5-4 and TRBJ2-1; D is unresolved. The V and J ends lost 6 bases and 0 bases respectively, with 10 bases between them. The CDR3 length is 14 residues. Germline CDR1 reads SGHNT; CDR2 reads YYREEE (reference sequence). This CDR3 is CASKSSSSYNEQFF. CDR3 in DNA: TGTGCCAGCAAGTCAAGTAGCTCCTACAATGAGCAGTTCTTC.

The gene calls are TRBV4-1 and TRBJ2-7; D perhaps matches TRBD1 (5 bases). The CDR3 runs to 15 residues. Trimming removed 2 bases from V and 4 bases from J, with 15 bases in between. Germline CDR1 reads MGHRA; CDR2 reads YSYEKL. DNA for the CDR3: TGCGCCAGCAGCCAACCCGTGCTTGGGGCTTACGAGCAGTACTTC. The encoded protein is CASSQPVLGAYEQYF.

The chain employs TRBV7-8 and TRBJ2-2; possibly TRBD1 for D (6 bases). Trimming pared 5 bases from V and 1 base from J, leaving 8 bases between. The germline CDR1 and CDR2 sequences are SGHVS and FQNEAQ. The CDR3 loop spans 14 amino acids. The CDR3 spells CASSRDKNTGELFF. CDR3 DNA: TGTGCCAGCAGCCGGGACAAGAACACCGGGGAGCTGTTTTTT.

This clone has a single count. This rearrangement joins TRBV4-1 to TRBJ1-1; TRBD1 matches 10 bases. Trimming took 1 base from V and 0 from J; bases not matched to a gene: 20. The CDR3 runs to 22 residues. The germline V gene has CDR1 MGHRA and CDR2 YSYEKL. The CDR3, as DNA: TGCGCCAGCAGCCAAGCTTGGGGACAGGGGACTACGAAAGGGGGATTGAACACTGAAGCTTTCTTT. Its translation is CASSQAWGQGTTKGGLNTEAFF.

The J gene is TRBJ1-3, the V gene TRBV6-2 or TRBV6-3; TRBD1 might be the D (5 bases). Germline CDR1 and CDR2: MNHEY and SVGEGT. This CDR3 comprises 14 residues. V was trimmed by 6 bases and J by 1 base, leaving 10 bases between them. The CDR3 DNA reads as TGTGCCAGCAGCCAAGGACATTCTGGAAACACCATATATTTT. Translating gives CASSQGHSGNTIYF.

The rearrangement uses TRBV5-1 and TRBJ1-1; maybe TRBD1 (5 bases). The V and J ends lost 3 bases and 1 base respectively, with 13 bases between them. The CDR3 is 15 amino acids. Germline V lookup: CDR1 SGHRS, CDR2 YFSETQ. CDR3 loop: CASSSHGGRNTEAFF. CDR3 DNA: TGCGCCAGCAGCTCACACGGGGGGAGGAACACTGAAGCTTTCTTT.

The gene calls are TRBV5-1 and TRBJ1-2, with 7 bases lining up with TRBD1. The germline CDR1 and CDR2 sequences are SGHRS and YFSETQ. The CDR3 has 14 amino acids. With 0 bases clipped from V and 6 bases from J, the junction kept 5 bases outside the gene matches. Here the CDR3 reads CASSLVTGNNGYTF. CDR3 bases: TGCGCCAGCAGCTTGGTGACAGGGAATAATGGCTACACCTTC.

By share, this clone ranks as medium-sized. This chain connects TRBV6-2 or TRBV6-3 to TRBJ2-7; 8 bases are a match to TRBD1. The junction had 10 bases not matched to a gene; V was cut back by 2 bases and J by 4 bases. The CDR3 is 16 amino acids. The V gene's germline CDR1 is MNHEY and CDR2 SVGEGT. CDR3 loop: CASSYLDPRGQYEQYF. The CDR3 DNA reads TGTGCCAGCAGTTACCTCGATCCCAGGGGGCAGTACGAGCAGTACTTC.

The chain recombines TRBV18 with TRBJ1-2, with D perhaps TRBD1 (6 bases). V dropped 3 bases and J dropped 4 bases, with 15 bases sitting between them. Germline assignment: CDR1 KGHSH and CDR2 LQKENI. This CDR3 has 15 residues. The CDR3 reads CASSPDRPGGYGYTF. The CDR3 nucleotides are TGTGCCAGCTCACCTGACAGGCCGGGTGGCTATGGCTACACCTTC. Together with reference TRBV18 and TRBJ1-2, the CDR3 gives the full variable domain: NAGVMQNPRHLVRRRGQEARLRCSPMKGHSHVYWYRQLPEEGLKFMVYLQKENIIDESGMPKERFSAEFPKEGPSILRIQQVVRGDSAAYFCASSPDRPGGYGYTFGSGTRLTVV.

This clone was seen once. V usage is TRBV19 and J usage is TRBJ1-2; 7 positions agree with TRBD1. The CDR3 sequence is 15 residues long. After removal of 3 bases from V and 1 base from J, the junction contained 5 bases not matched to a gene. CDR1 and CDR2 from the germline V gene are LNHDA and SQIVND (reference sequence). Here the CDR3 reads CASSIPRGINYGYTF. Written as DNA, the CDR3 is TGTGCCAGTAGTATCCCCAGGGGGATTAACTATGGCTACACCTTC.

V and J are TRBV30 and TRBJ1-4; 7 nucleotides match TRBD1. From germline, CDR1 is GTSNPN and CDR2 SVGIG (reference sequence). This CDR3 has 14 amino acids. V lost 2 bases and J lost 3; bases outside the gene matches: 3. CDR3 sequence reads: CAWSWGQSNEKLFF. DNA for the CDR3: TGTGCCTGGAGTTGGGGACAGTCTAATGAAAAACTGTTTTTT.

This sequence joins TRBV24-1 and TRBJ2-2; D remains unclear. This CDR3 has 14 amino acids. V was clipped by 3 bases and J by 2 bases, with 6 bases between them. CDR1 is KGHDR and CDR2 is SFDVKD in the germline V gene. CDR3 loop: CATSDGPNTGELFF. The CDR3, as DNA: TGTGCCACCAGTGATGGCCCTAACACCGGGGAGCTGTTTTTT.

This clone has a handful of counts. V gene TRBV6-5 combines with J gene TRBJ1-2, with 12 bases fitting TRBD1. From germline, CDR1 is MNHEY and CDR2 SVGAGI. The CDR3 covers 16 residues. J lost 4 bases, V lost 4 bases, and 7 bases had no gene match. The CDR3 loop reads CASSFTPGQGAYGYTF. For the CDR3, the DNA is TGTGCCAGCAGTTTCACCCCGGGACAGGGGGCCTATGGCTACACCTTC.

The chain uses TRBV11-3 and TRBJ2-3; 11 positions agree with TRBD2. Per the germline V gene, CDR1 is SGHNT and CDR2 is YENEEA. The CDR3 is made up of 16 amino acids. V lost 5 bases and J lost 5; bases outside the gene matches: 9. CDR3 sequence (DNA): TGTGCCAGCAGCCCGCAGACTAGCGGGATGGAAGATACGCAGTATTTT. It specifies CASSPQTSGMEDTQYF.

The chain is built from TRBV4-2 and TRBJ2-1; possible D gene TRBD2, 6 bases. The CDR3 is 15 amino acids. With 3 bases removed from V and 8 bases from J, the gap between germline ends came to 17 bases. CDR1 LGHNA and CDR2 YNFKEQ come from the germline V gene. Here the CDR3 DNA reads TGTGCCAGCAGCCACCCTAGCGACCATTTTTATGAGCAGTTCTTC. Translation: CASSHPSDHFYEQFF.

The table lists this clone with a few counts. The V gene is TRBV7-2, the J gene TRBJ1-1, with D hard to call. V lost 0 bases to trimming and J lost 2 bases, with 4 bases between them. The CDR3 is 13 residues long. Germline values: CDR1 SGHTA, CDR2 FQGNSA. The CDR3 region is CASSLAANTEAFF. CDR3 sequence (DNA): TGTGCCAGCAGCTTAGCGGCTAACACTGAAGCTTTCTTT. Full variable domain (missing parts from reference TRBV7-2 and TRBJ1-1): GAGVSQSPSNKVTEKGKDVELRCDPISGHTALYWYRQSLGQGLEFLIYFQGNSAPDKSGLPSDRFSAERTGGSVSTLTIQRTQQEDSAVYLCASSLAANTEAFFGQGTRLTVV.

The rearrangement uses TRBV6-2 or TRBV6-3 and TRBJ1-5; D is possibly TRBD1 (5 bases). The CDR3 consists of 15 residues. CDR1 is MNHEY and CDR2 is SVGEGT in the germline V gene. Trimming removed 2 bases from V and 3 bases from J, with 11 bases in between. For the CDR3, the DNA is TGTGCCAGCAGTTACCAGGAAGGGGCCAATCAGCCCCAGCATTTT. Encoded protein: CASSYQEGANQPQHF.

This clone was seen at least ten times. This chain's CDR3 is CASGTGFGYGYTF. CDR3 nucleotides: TGTGCCAGCGGCACAGGGTTTGGCTATGGCTACACCTTC. V usage is TRBV11-3 and J usage is TRBJ1-2; a possible D gene is TRBD1 (6 bases). The V and J ends lost 8 bases and 4 bases respectively, with 14 bases between them. The CDR3 spans 13 residues. Germline values: CDR1 SGHNT, CDR2 YENEEA.

The chain links TRBV7-6 to TRBJ2-2; possibly TRBD1 for D (6 bases). V lost 5 bases and J lost 4, with 11 bases in between. The CDR3 runs to 14 residues. Germline CDR1 and CDR2: SGHVS and FNYEAQ. Here the CDR3 reads CASSITGPTGELFF. Written as DNA, the CDR3 is TGTGCCAGCAGCATTACAGGGCCCACCGGGGAGCTGTTTTTT.

The chain uses TRBV12-3 or TRBV12-4 and TRBJ2-7; 10 bases agree with TRBD1. V was clipped by 8 bases and J by 6 bases; unmatched bases: 7. The CDR3 contains 13 residues. The CDR3 spells CASGPGQGTEQYF. CDR3 DNA: TGTGCCAGCGGACCGGGACAGGGGACCGAGCAGTACTTC.

J is TRBJ2-1 and V is TRBV7-3; 13 bases agree with TRBD2. The germline CDR1 and CDR2 sequences are SGHTA and FQGTGA. V shed 5 bases, J shed 5 bases, and the junction held 6 bases outside the gene matches. CDR3 length: 16 amino acids. The CDR3 sequence is CASSLLGLAGDNEQFF. Here the CDR3 DNA reads TGTGCCAGCAGCCTCCTCGGACTAGCGGGGGACAATGAGCAGTTCTTC.

The rearrangement links TRBV29-1 to TRBJ2-3; TRBD2 is a possible D gene (6 bases). This CDR3 region has 15 residues. Germline-derived CDR1 and CDR2 are SQVTM and ANQGSEA. Trimming left V 3 bases short and J 4 bases short, with 17 bases between. The chain's CDR3 is CSVEEGNRVADTQYF. The CDR3 DNA reads TGCAGCGTTGAGGAGGGAAATCGGGTTGCAGATACGCAGTATTTT.

The chain employs TRBV7-9 and TRBJ2-3; 9 nucleotides line up with TRBD1. The CDR3 covers 14 residues. Losses at the gene ends were 4 bases for V and 5 bases for J; bases not matched to a gene: 4. Germline CDR1 SEHNR, CDR2 FQNEAQ (reference sequence). CDR3: CASSSGQGGDTQYF. CDR3 in DNA: TGTGCCAGCAGCTCGGGACAGGGCGGAGATACGCAGTATTTT.

V usage is TRBV30 and J usage is TRBJ1-1; 7 bases are a match to TRBD1. The V segment lost 5 bases and the J segment 3 bases; nucleotides outside the gene matches: 9. This CDR3 has 14 residues. Germline assignment: CDR1 GTSNPN and CDR2 SVGIG (reference sequence). Written as DNA, the CDR3 is TGTGCCTGGTGTTGGTCTACAGGGGACACTGAAGCTTTCTTT. Its translation is CAWCWSTGDTEAFF.

The chain is built from TRBV9 and TRBJ2-1; 8 bases are shared with TRBD2. Germline-derived CDR1 and CDR2 are SGDLS and YYNGEE. Trimming removed 4 bases from V and 9 bases from J; junction bases left unmatched: 12. The length of the CDR3 is 15 residues. In DNA, the CDR3 is TGTGCCAGCAGCCCCCGTGGAAGCGGGAGTGGTGAGCAGTTCTTC. Protein product: CASSPRGSGSGEQFF.

The V gene is TRBV30, the J gene TRBJ1-1; TRBD1 might be the D (5 bases). V lost 0 bases and J 2 bases, leaving 16 bases between the germline ends. CDR1 is GTSNPN and CDR2 is SVGIG in the germline V gene (reference sequence). The CDR3 sequence is 16 residues long. The CDR3 is CAWSVGLGRANTEAFF. DNA for the CDR3: TGTGCCTGGAGTGTCGGTTTAGGCAGGGCCAACACTGAAGCTTTCTTT.